Each of the 27 T cell receptor beta chains below was sequenced from the same sample in a study of blood T cell repertoires in COVID-19. Sequencing used immunoSEQ multiplex PCR; TCRdb keeps in-frame clones, though not all of them. The repertoire holds approximately 220,000 clones, with nearly 90% as singletons. Material: PBMCs or T cells enriched from blood (not recorded which). Receptors originate from a man younger than 40 who had been exposed to COVID-19.

The chain is built from TRBV19 and TRBJ1-3; 7 bases are a match to TRBD1. Germline V gene sequence: CDR1 LNHDA, CDR2 SQIVND (reference sequence). The CDR3 is 16 amino acids. J was trimmed by 4 bases and V by 4 bases; bases with no gene match: 10. CDR3 sequence reads: CASSTRPTGRGNTIYF. In DNA form, the CDR3 reads TGTGCCAGTAGTACCCGTCCGACAGGGCGCGGAAACACCATATATTTT.

V usage is TRBV7-9 and J usage is TRBJ2-1, with 12 bases lining up with TRBD2. Germline V gene lookup returns CDR1 SEHNR and CDR2 FQNEAQ (reference sequence). The V segment lost 4 bases and the J segment 0 bases; nucleotides outside the gene matches: 10. The CDR3 totals 19 residues. This CDR3 is CASSSLLAGGVYSYNEQFF. DNA for the CDR3: TGTGCCAGCAGCTCGTTACTAGCGGGGGGAGTCTACTCCTACAATGAGCAGTTCTTC.

V and J are TRBV7-9 and TRBJ2-7; the D gene is possibly TRBD1 (5 bases). This CDR3 is 16 amino acids long. The germline gives CDR1 SEHNR, CDR2 FQNEAQ (reference sequence). Trimming stripped 4 bases from V and 2 bases from J, with 18 bases between. The CDR3 protein is CASSWGVGLGPYEQYF. For the CDR3, the DNA is TGTGCCAGCAGCTGGGGTGTGGGGCTAGGGCCCTACGAGCAGTACTTC.

A few counts support this clone. The genes are TRBV7-2 and TRBJ2-7; D possibly corresponds to TRBD2 (6 bases). V lost 7 bases and J 5 bases, leaving 18 bases between the germline ends. CDR1 and CDR2 from the germline V gene are SGHTA and FQGNSA. This CDR3 is built from 14 residues. CDR3 loop: CASNPGGSGHEQYF. The CDR3 region has the DNA TGTGCCAGCAACCCCGGGGGTTCGGGCCACGAGCAGTACTTC.

The CDR3 DNA sequence: TGTGCCACCTCGGGAGGGTATCCCCTCCACTTT. Residues: CATSGGYPLHF. The chain is built from TRBV24-1 and TRBJ1-6; D call uncertain. Germline V gene lookup returns CDR1 KGHDR and CDR2 SFDVKD. V was cut by 9 bases and J by 13 bases, with 12 bases left in between. CDR3 length equals 11 residues.

This clone was detected only a few times. J is TRBJ1-1 and V is TRBV4-2; D might be TRBD1 (5 bases). The length of the CDR3 is 14 residues. The V end lost 1 base, the J end lost 0 bases, and 6 bases lay between the germline ends. Germline assignment: CDR1 LGHNA and CDR2 YNFKEQ. The CDR3 sequence is CASSQAQVNTEAFF. The CDR3 coding sequence is TGTGCCAGCAGCCAAGCACAGGTGAACACTGAAGCTTTCTTT.

The chain joins TRBV5-1 to TRBJ2-3; TRBD2 aligns across 10 bases. The CDR3 runs 16 residues. CDR1 is SGHRS and CDR2 is YFSETQ in the germline V gene. V lost 1 base to trimming and J lost 6 bases; unmatched junction nucleotides: 8. CDR3 region: CASSLSRLAGPDTQYF. The CDR3 region has the DNA TGCGCCAGCAGCTTGAGTAGACTAGCGGGCCCCGATACGCAGTATTTT. The full variable domain, rest sourced from reference TRBV5-1 and TRBJ2-3, is KAGVTQTPRYLIKTRGQQVTLSCSPISGHRSVSWYQQTPGQGLQFLFEYFSETQRNKGNFPGRFSGRQFSNSRSEMNVSTLELGDSALYLCASSLSRLAGPDTQYFGPGTRLTVL.

This chain joins TRBV19 and TRBJ1-6, with D unresolved. CDR1 is LNHDA and CDR2 is SQIVND in the germline V gene (reference sequence). The germline V and J ends were trimmed by 6 bases and 19 bases, with 10 bases remaining between them. The CDR3 has 9 residues. CDR3 in DNA: TGTGCCAGTAGCCAGATCTCGCACTTT. Translation gives CASSQISHF. Looking up the rest from reference TRBV19 and TRBJ1-6 gives the full variable domain: DGGITQSPKYLFRKEGQNVTLSCEQNLNHDAMYWYRQDPGQGLRLIYYSQIVNDFQKGDIAEGYSVSREKKESFPLTVTSAQKNPTAFYLCASSQISHFGNGTRLTVT.

The chain uses TRBV6-5 and TRBJ1-6; possible D gene TRBD1, 6 bases. V gave up 7 bases and J gave up 5 bases, with 15 bases separating them. The CDR3 extends over 15 amino acids. From germline, CDR1 is MNHEY and CDR2 SVGAGI. The CDR3, as DNA: TGTGCCAGCATGATCTGGACAGAAAATAATTCACCCCTCCACTTT. Translated, it gives CASMIWTENNSPLHF.

V and J are TRBV7-2 and TRBJ2-5, with a possible D match to TRBD1 (6 bases). CDR1 is SGHTA, CDR2 FQGNSA, per germline. The CDR3 totals 14 residues. Trimming took off 5 bases at V and 5 bases at J, with 15 bases between the two ends. CDR3: CASSRPNREETQYF. CDR3 coding DNA: TGTGCCAGCAGCCGCCCCAACAGGGAGGAGACCCAGTACTTC. Looking up the rest from reference TRBV7-2 and TRBJ2-5 gives the full variable domain: GAGVSQSPSNKVTEKGKDVELRCDPISGHTALYWYRQSLGQGLEFLIYFQGNSAPDKSGLPSDRFSAERTGGSVSTLTIQRTQQEDSAVYLCASSRPNREETQYFGPGTRLLVL.

The genes are TRBV5-1 and TRBJ2-1; TRBD2 matches at 12 bases. Per germline, CDR1 SGHRS and CDR2 YFSETQ. The CDR3 runs to 15 residues. V was clipped by 1 base and J by 10 bases; unmatched bases: 6. The CDR3 nucleotides read TGCGCCAGCAGCTTGTTGGCTAGCGGGGGGGTCGAGCAGTTCTTC. It yields the protein CASSLLASGGVEQFF. Supplemented by reference TRBV5-1 and TRBJ2-1, the full variable domain reads KAGVTQTPRYLIKTRGQQVTLSCSPISGHRSVSWYQQTPGQGLQFLFEYFSETQRNKGNFPGRFSGRQFSNSRSEMNVSTLELGDSALYLCASSLLASGGVEQFFGPGTRLTVL.

The chain recombines TRBV4-2 with TRBJ1-2, with 11 bases matching TRBD1. Germline trimming cut 3 bases from V and 5 bases from J; bases unmatched to any gene: 5. The germline gives CDR1 LGHNA, CDR2 YNFKEQ. The CDR3 sequence is 15 residues long. The CDR3, as DNA: TGTGCCAGCAGCCAGCGGGACAGGGGGGGATATGGCTACACCTTC. Residues: CASSQRDRGGYGYTF.

The chain joins TRBV4-2 to TRBJ1-1; 8 nucleotides align to TRBD1. CDR3 length equals 14 residues. The V gene end was trimmed by 2 bases and the J gene end by 1 base; junction bases not matched to a gene: 0. Germline CDR1 and CDR2: LGHNA and YNFKEQ. CDR3 sequence: CASSQTGGNTEAFF. In nucleotides, the CDR3 is TGTGCCAGCAGCCAAACAGGGGGGAACACTGAAGCTTTCTTT.

The chain uses TRBV7-9 and TRBJ2-5; possible D gene TRBD2, 6 bases. V was clipped by 5 bases and J by 5 bases, with 18 bases between them. The germline V gene encodes CDR1 SEHNR and CDR2 FQNEAQ (reference sequence). This CDR3 has 15 residues. The CDR3 region has the DNA TGTGCCAGCAGCCCGCCGAGGCTTGGGGGGGAGACCCAGTACTTC. It translates to CASSPPRLGGETQYF.

The V gene is TRBV6-1, the J gene TRBJ1-2; TRBD1 agrees at 7 bases. Per the germline V gene, CDR1 is MNHNS and CDR2 is SASEGT. The junction had 9 bases not matched to a gene; V was cut back by 0 bases and J by 2 bases. The CDR3 spans 17 residues. The CDR3 protein is CASSEALGDSLNYGYTF. The CDR3 DNA reads TGTGCCAGCAGTGAAGCGCTGGGGGACAGCCTAAACTATGGCTACACCTTC.

The rearrangement links TRBV11-2 to TRBJ2-5, with 7 bases fitting TRBD1. After removal of 3 bases from V and 4 bases from J, the junction contained 5 bases not matched to a gene. Germline V CDR1 and CDR2: SGHAT, FQNNGV. This CDR3 contains 14 residues. Here the CDR3 DNA reads TGTGCCAGCAGCTTGACAGGGAAAGGAGAGACCCAGTACTTC. Translation: CASSLTGKGETQYF.

J is TRBJ2-5 and V is TRBV29-1; 10 bases line up with TRBD2. V was clipped by 4 bases and J by 5 bases; unmatched bases: 1. The CDR3 extends over 12 amino acids. The germline V gene has CDR1 SQVTM and CDR2 ANQGSEA. This CDR3 is CSVGSGGETQYF. The CDR3 DNA reads TGCAGCGTTGGTAGCGGGGGGGAGACCCAGTACTTC.

The chain couples TRBV6-4 to TRBJ2-6; D unclear. Germline loops: CDR1 MRHNA, CDR2 SNTAGT. Trimming removed 5 bases at V and 2 bases at J, with 7 bases between. The CDR3 is 14 amino acids. CDR3 in amino acids: CASSTATGANVLTF. The CDR3 DNA follows: TGTGCCAGCAGTACCGCGACTGGGGCCAACGTCCTGACTTTC.

V usage is TRBV29-1 and J usage is TRBJ1-3, with 7 bases fitting TRBD1. Germline CDR1 reads SQVTM; CDR2 reads ANQGSEA. Trimming cost V 4 bases and J 4 bases; bases outside gene matches: 10. The CDR3 covers 15 residues. The DNA of the CDR3 is TGCAGCGTTGGACAGGGCTCGGACTGGGGAAACACCATATATTTT. This sequence encodes CSVGQGSDWGNTIYF. The whole variable domain, filled in from reference TRBV29-1 and TRBJ1-3, reads SAVISQKPSRDICQRGTSLTIQCQVDSQVTMMFWYRQQPGQSLTLIATANQGSEATYESGFVIDKFPISRPNLTFSTLTVSNMSPEDSSIYLCSVGQGSDWGNTIYFGEGSWLTVV.

This clone was counted between two and nine times. The genes are TRBV5-1 and TRBJ2-1; TRBD1 agrees at 10 bases. J gave up 7 bases and V 5 bases, and 12 bases lay outside the gene matches. The V gene's germline CDR1 is SGHRS and CDR2 YFSETQ. The CDR3 totals 16 residues. This chain's CDR3 is CASSYLGTGVENEQFF. The CDR3 bases are TGCGCCAGCAGTTATCTCGGGACAGGGGTGGAGAATGAGCAGTTCTTC.

DNA for the CDR3: TGTGCCAGCAGTCAGAGCTTAGCGGGGGTTAGGGACATTCAGTACTTC. Protein: CASSQSLAGVRDIQYF. This rearrangement joins TRBV27 to TRBJ2-4, with TRBD2 matching over 9 bases. V lost 5 bases, J lost 8 bases, and 13 bases stayed unmatched. The CDR3 length is 16 residues. The germline gives CDR1 MNHEY, CDR2 SMNVEV (reference sequence).

This chain connects TRBV6-5 to TRBJ2-7, with D possibly matching TRBD1 (5 bases). The V gene lost 8 bases and the J gene lost 2 bases, with 7 bases spanning the gap. Germline CDR1 MNHEY, CDR2 SVGAGI. The CDR3 consists of 11 residues. DNA for the CDR3: TGTGCCAGCGGGGCAGCCTACGAGCAGTACTTC. Translating it yields CASGAAYEQYF.

The chain joins TRBV9 to TRBJ2-5, with D possibly being TRBD1 (5 bases). The V end was cut by 0 bases, the J end by 4 bases, with 10 bases between. The germline V gene encodes CDR1 SGDLS and CDR2 YYNGEE. The CDR3 loop spans 14 amino acids. Written as DNA, the CDR3 is TGTGCCAGCAGCGTAGCTGGGGCGAGAGAGACCCAGTACTTC. It encodes CASSVAGARETQYF.

V and J are TRBV19 and TRBJ1-1; D gene unclear. Trimming left V 5 bases short and J 0 bases short, with 22 bases between. Germline V gene lookup returns CDR1 LNHDA and CDR2 SQIVND (reference sequence). The CDR3 has 18 amino acids. This CDR3 reads CASSSKREYRPMNTEAFF. The CDR3 DNA sequence: TGTGCCAGTAGTTCCAAACGGGAATATCGCCCCATGAACACTGAAGCTTTCTTT.

CDR3 region: CASSLGGADNEQFF. The CDR3 nucleotides read TGTGCCAGCAGCTTGGGTGGGGCAGACAATGAGCAGTTCTTC. The chain links TRBV5-4 to TRBJ2-1, with D possibly matching TRBD1 (5 bases). The germline V and J ends were trimmed by 0 bases and 5 bases, with 9 bases remaining between them. CDR3 length: 14 residues. Germline CDR1 is SGHNT and CDR2 is YYREEE (reference sequence).

The genes are TRBV7-6 and TRBJ1-2; TRBD1 matches at 9 bases. The CDR3 runs 14 residues. V dropped 5 bases and J dropped 4; count of bases not matched to a gene: 5. Per germline, CDR1 SGHVS and CDR2 FNYEAQ. CDR3: CASSAGQGRYGYTF. CDR3 in DNA: TGTGCCAGCAGCGCGGGACAGGGTCGCTATGGCTACACCTTC. The variable domain in full, completed from reference TRBV7-6 and TRBJ1-2, reads GAGVSQSPRYKVTKRGQDVALRCDPISGHVSLYWYRQALGQGPEFLTYFNYEAQQDKSGLPNDRFSAERPEGSISTLTIQRTEQRDSAMYRCASSAGQGRYGYTFGSGTRLTVV.

The chain couples TRBV13 to TRBJ1-6; 12 bases agree with TRBD1. CDR1 and CDR2 (germline): PRHDT, FYEKMQ (reference sequence). V was pared by 5 bases and J by 7 bases, with 24 bases of the junction left unmatched. This CDR3 region has 22 residues. The CDR3 nucleotides read TGTGCCAGCAGCCACCAGGGACAGGGGGCACGCCGTAACCTTTTTCCCAATTCACCCCTCCACTTT. It yields the protein CASSHQGQGARRNLFPNSPLHF.